These T cell receptor beta chains were read from a single sample in a study of Ad26.COV2.S vaccination and SARS-CoV-2 variants. Produced via immunoSEQ multiplex PCR; TCRdb's table is partial and in-frame only. This table holds fewer than 150,000 clones, 70% to 90% found once. This material consisted of peripheral blood, taken after recovery from COVID-19. The receptors stem from a human donor who had recovered from COVID-19. The CDR3 runs from the conserved cysteine through the conserved F or W. D genes are given only for firm matches. Rows may omit the clone size; those that give it use once, few, many or a size class.

j_call	v_call	cdr3_length	clone_size	d_call	cdr3_aa	cdr3_nt
TRBJ2-3	TRBV30	17	.	.	CAWSVSREGWGTDTQYF	TGTGCCTGGAGTGTGAGCAGGGAAGGATGGGGCACAGATACGCAGTATTTT
TRBJ1-1	TRBV6-5	14	.	.	CASSYDGMNTEAFF	TGTGCCAGCAGTTATGATGGGATGAACACTGAAGCTTTCTTT
TRBJ1-5	TRBV6-2/TRBV6-3	13	.	.	CASSWSGNQPQHF	TGTGCCAGCAGTTGGTCAGGGAATCAGCCCCAGCATTTT
TRBJ2-1	TRBV25-1	14	.	.	CASSTAVGLDEQFF	TGTGCCAGCAGTACTGCGGTTGGACTCGATGAGCAGTTCTTC
TRBJ1-2	TRBV6-2/TRBV6-3	17	few	.	CASTPSEGVPSGYGYTF	TGTGCCAGCACCCCAAGCGAGGGGGTTCCCTCTGGCTATGGCTACACCTTC
TRBJ2-3	TRBV18	15	.	TRBD1	CASSEGQGATDTQYF	TGTGCCAGCTCAGAAGGACAGGGGGCAACAGATACGCAGTATTTT
TRBJ1-1	TRBV2	13	few	.	CAFLPAWNTEAFF	TGTGCCTTTCTACCTGCCTGGAACACTGAAGCTTTCTTT
TRBJ2-3	TRBV30	14	.	TRBD1	CAWSVTGVSDTQYF	TGTGCCTGGAGTGTAACAGGGGTCAGTGATACGCAGTATTTT
TRBJ1-5	TRBV2	13	.	TRBD1	CASSDRALQPQHF	TGTGCCAGCAGCGACAGGGCGTTACAGCCCCAGCATTTT
TRBJ2-7	TRBV29-1	13	.	.	CSVRGLQTYEQYF	TGCAGCGTTCGTGGACTTCAAACCTACGAGCAGTACTTC
TRBJ2-7	TRBV5-4	14	.	TRBD1	CASSFQGARGEQYF	TGTGCCAGCAGCTTTCAGGGGGCGAGGGGCGAGCAGTACTTC
TRBJ1-4	TRBV5-4	15	.	.	CASSFEPGINEKLFF	TGTGCCAGCAGCTTCGAACCCGGGATTAATGAAAAACTGTTTTTT
TRBJ2-7	TRBV24-1	15	.	TRBD1	CATSDPGTGGYEQYF	TGTGCCACCAGTGACCCCGGGACAGGGGGCTACGAGCAGTACTTC